The source of this T cell receptor beta chain is a study of blood T cell repertoires in COVID-19. The protocol was immunoSEQ multiplex PCR, while the TCRdb copy is restricted to in-frame clones and leaves out a portion. This table holds 250,000 or so clones, around 83% found once. The CDR3 has 16 residues. With 5 bases clipped from V and 7 bases from J, the junction kept 14 bases outside the gene matches. Germline assignment: CDR1 LGHDT and CDR2 YNNKEL (reference sequence). The rearrangement joins TRBV3-1 (or the pseudogene TRBV3-2) to TRBJ2-5, with 9 bases identical to TRBD2. Specimen: peripheral blood. This TCR was recovered from a woman in her thirties or forties who had recovered from COVID-19. The CDR3 is CASSNLGAGGRVTQYF. CDR3 coding DNA: TGTGCCAGCAGCAACCTAGGGGCGGGGGGGCGCGTGACCCAGTACTTC.